This T cell receptor beta chain was sequenced during a study of blood T cell repertoires in COVID-19. The overall study: Sites in the United States, Italy and Spain provided acute and convalescent COVID-19 samples. T cells, B-cell-depleted T cells, or PBMCs provided the cDNA or gDNA that served as material.

V was shortened by 3 bases and J by 2 bases, with 8 bases between the two germline ends. The germline CDR1 and CDR2 sequences are SNHLY and FYNNEI. CDR3 length equals 14 residues. Original methodology: For nucleated cells, counts were estimated from reference gene primer amplification. Assay used: immunoSEQ multiplex PCR; TCRdb lists only in-frame clones, some missing. For V, J and clone size, that table is used; D and trimming come from the DNA. The sample lists about 230,000 clones, less than 85% occurring once. This clone occurred once. The sequencing input was peripheral blood. This receptor was obtained from a woman in her 70s with active or convalescent COVID-19. V is TRBV2 and J is TRBJ1-5, with D possibly being TRBD1 (6 bases). The chain's CDR3 is CASSDRTGNQPQHF. The CDR3 nucleotides read TGTGCCAGCAGTGACCGGACAGGCAATCAGCCCCAGCATTTT.